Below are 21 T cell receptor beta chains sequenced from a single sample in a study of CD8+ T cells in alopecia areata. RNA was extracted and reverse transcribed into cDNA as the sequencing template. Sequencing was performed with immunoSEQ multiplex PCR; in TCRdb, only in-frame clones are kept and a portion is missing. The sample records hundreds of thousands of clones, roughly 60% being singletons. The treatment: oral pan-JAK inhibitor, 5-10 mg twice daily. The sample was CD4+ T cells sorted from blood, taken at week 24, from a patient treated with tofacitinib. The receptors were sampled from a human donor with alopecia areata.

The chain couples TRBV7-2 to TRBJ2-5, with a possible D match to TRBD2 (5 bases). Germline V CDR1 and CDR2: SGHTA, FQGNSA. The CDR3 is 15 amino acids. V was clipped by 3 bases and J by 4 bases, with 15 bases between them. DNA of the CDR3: TGTGCCAGCAGCTTGGTCTCTGCCCGGGGAGAGACCCAGTACTTC. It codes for CASSLVSARGETQYF.

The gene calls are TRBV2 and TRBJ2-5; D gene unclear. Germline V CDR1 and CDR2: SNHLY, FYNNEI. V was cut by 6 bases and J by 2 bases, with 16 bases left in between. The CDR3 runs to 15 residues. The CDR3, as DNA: TGTGCCAGCAGCCTCCGGATACGGGCGCAAGAGACCCAGTACTTC. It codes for CASSLRIRAQETQYF.

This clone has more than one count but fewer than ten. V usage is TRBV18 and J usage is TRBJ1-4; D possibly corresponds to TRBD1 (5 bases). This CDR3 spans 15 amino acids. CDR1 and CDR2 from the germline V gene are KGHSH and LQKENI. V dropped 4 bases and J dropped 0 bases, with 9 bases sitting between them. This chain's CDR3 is CASSQQVATNEKLFF. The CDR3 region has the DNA TGTGCCAGCTCACAACAGGTTGCAACTAATGAAAAACTGTTTTTT.

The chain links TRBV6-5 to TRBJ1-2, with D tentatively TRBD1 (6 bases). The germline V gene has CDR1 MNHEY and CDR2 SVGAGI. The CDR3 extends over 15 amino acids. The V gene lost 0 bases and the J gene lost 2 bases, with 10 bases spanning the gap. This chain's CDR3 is CASSYSIGGNYGYTF. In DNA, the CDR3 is TGTGCCAGCAGTTACTCGATAGGGGGAAACTATGGCTACACCTTC.

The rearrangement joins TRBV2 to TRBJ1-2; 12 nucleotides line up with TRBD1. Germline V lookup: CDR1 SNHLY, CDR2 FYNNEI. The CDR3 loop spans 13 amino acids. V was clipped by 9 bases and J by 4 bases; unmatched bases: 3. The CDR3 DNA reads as TGTGCCAGTGGGACAGGGGGCTTCTATGGCTACACCTTC. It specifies CASGTGGFYGYTF.

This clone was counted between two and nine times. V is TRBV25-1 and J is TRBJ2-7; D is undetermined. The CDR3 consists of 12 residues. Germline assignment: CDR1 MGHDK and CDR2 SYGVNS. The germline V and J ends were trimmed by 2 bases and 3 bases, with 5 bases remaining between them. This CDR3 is CASSETGYEQYF. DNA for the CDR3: TGTGCCAGCAGTGAAACGGGCTACGAGCAGTACTTC.

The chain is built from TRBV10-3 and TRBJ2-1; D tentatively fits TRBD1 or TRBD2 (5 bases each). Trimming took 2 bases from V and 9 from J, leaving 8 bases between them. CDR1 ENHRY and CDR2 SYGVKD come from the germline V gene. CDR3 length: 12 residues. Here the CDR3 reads CAISEGDREQFF. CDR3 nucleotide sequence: TGTGCCATCAGTGAGGGGGACCGTGAGCAGTTCTTC.

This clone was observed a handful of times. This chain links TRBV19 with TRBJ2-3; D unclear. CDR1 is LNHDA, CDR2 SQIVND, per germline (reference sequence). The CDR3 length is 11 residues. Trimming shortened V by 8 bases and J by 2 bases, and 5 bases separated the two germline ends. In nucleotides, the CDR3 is TGTGCCAGTGGGATCACAGATACGCAGTATTTT. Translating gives CASGITDTQYF.

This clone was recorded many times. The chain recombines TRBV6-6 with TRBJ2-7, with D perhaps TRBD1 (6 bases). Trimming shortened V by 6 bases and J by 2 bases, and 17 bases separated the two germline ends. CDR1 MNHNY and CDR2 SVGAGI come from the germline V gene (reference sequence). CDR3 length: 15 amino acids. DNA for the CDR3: TGTGCCAGCAGCTCCGCCGAGACAGGAACCTACGAGCAGTACTTC. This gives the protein CASSSAETGTYEQYF.

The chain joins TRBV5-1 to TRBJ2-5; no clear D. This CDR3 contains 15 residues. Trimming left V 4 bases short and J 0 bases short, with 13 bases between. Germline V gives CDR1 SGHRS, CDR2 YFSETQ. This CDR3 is CASSPRGGHQETQYF. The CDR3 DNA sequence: TGCGCCAGCAGCCCACGAGGTGGACACCAAGAGACCCAGTACTTC.

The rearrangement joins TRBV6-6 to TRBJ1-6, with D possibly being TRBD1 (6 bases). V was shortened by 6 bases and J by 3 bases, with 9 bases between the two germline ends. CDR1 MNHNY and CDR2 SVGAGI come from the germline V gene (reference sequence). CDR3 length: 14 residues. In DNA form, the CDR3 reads TGTGCCAGCAGCCCACAGGGCTATAATTCACCCCTCCACTTT. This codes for CASSPQGYNSPLHF.

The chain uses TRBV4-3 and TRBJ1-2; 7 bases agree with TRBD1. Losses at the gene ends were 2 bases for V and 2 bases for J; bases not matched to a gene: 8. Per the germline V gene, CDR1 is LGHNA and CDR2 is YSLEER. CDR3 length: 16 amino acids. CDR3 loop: CASSQTLLRGNYGYTF. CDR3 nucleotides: TGCGCCAGCAGCCAAACCCTACTCAGGGGGAACTATGGCTACACCTTC.

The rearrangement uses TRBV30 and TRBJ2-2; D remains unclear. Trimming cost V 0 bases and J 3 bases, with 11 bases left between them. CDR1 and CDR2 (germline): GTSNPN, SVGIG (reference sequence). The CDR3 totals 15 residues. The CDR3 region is CAWSVQSLYTGELFF. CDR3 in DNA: TGTGCCTGGAGTGTCCAGTCGCTATACACCGGGGAGCTGTTTTTT.

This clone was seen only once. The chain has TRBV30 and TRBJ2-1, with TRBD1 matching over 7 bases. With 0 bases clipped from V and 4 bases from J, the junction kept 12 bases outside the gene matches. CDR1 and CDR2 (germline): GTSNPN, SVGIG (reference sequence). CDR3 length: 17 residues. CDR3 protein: CAWSVWTGEFLYNEQFF. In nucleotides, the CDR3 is TGTGCCTGGAGTGTATGGACAGGAGAGTTTCTTTACAATGAGCAGTTCTTC.

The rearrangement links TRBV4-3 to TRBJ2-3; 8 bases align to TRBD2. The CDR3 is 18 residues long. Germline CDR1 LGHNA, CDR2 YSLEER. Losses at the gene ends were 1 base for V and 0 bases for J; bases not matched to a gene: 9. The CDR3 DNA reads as TGCGCCAGCAGCCAAGCCCCAACTTTAGCGGGAAGCACAGATACGCAGTATTTT. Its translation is CASSQAPTLAGSTDTQYF.

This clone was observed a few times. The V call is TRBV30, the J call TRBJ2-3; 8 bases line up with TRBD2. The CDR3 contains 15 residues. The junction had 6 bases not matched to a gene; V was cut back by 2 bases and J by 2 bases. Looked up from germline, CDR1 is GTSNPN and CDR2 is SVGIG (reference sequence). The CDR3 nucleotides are TGTGCCTGGAGTTCAACTAGCGGACTCACAGATACGCAGTATTTT. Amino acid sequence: CAWSSTSGLTDTQYF. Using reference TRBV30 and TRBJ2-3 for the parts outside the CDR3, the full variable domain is SQTIHQWPATLVQPVGSPLSLECTVEGTSNPNLYWYRQAAGRGLQLLFYSVGIGQISSEVPQNLSASRPQDRQFILSSKKLLLSDSGFYLCAWSSTSGLTDTQYFGPGTRLTVL.

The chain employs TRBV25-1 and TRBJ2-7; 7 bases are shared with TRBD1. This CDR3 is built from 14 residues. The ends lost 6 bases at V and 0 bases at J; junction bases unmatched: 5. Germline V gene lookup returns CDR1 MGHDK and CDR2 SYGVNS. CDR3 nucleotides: TGTGCCAGCAGAGAGACAGGGATCTCCTACGAGCAGTACTTC. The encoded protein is CASRETGISYEQYF.

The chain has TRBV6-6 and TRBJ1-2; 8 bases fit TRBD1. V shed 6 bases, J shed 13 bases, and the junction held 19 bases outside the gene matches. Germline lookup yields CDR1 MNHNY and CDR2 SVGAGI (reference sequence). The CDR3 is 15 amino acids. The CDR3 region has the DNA TGTGCCAGCAGCCCTTTCCCGGGACAGGCTGATTCCTTCACCTTC. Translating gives CASSPFPGQADSFTF.

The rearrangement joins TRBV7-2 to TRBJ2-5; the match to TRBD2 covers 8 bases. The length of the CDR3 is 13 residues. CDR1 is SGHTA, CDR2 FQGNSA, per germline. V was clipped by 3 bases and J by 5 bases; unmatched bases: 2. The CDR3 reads CASSFRTSETQYF. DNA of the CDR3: TGTGCCAGCAGCTTTCGGACTAGCGAGACCCAGTACTTC. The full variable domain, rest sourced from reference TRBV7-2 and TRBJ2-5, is GAGVSQSPSNKVTEKGKDVELRCDPISGHTALYWYRQSLGQGLEFLIYFQGNSAPDKSGLPSDRFSAERTGGSVSTLTIQRTQQEDSAVYLCASSFRTSETQYFGPGTRLLVL.

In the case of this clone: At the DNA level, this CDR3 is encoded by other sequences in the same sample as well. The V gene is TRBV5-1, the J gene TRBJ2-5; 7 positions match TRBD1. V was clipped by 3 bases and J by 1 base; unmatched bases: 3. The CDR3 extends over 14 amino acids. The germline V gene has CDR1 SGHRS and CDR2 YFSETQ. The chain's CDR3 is CASSSGQLQETQYF. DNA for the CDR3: TGCGCCAGCAGCTCGGGACAGCTCCAAGAGACCCAGTACTTC.

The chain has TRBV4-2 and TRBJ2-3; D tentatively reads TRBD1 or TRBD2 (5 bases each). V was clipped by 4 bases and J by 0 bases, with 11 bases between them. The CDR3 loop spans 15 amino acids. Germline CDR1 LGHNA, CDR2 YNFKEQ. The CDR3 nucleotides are TGTGCCAGCAGCCGGGGACCCGTTAGCACAGATACGCAGTATTTT. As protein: CASSRGPVSTDTQYF.